This T cell receptor beta chain was retrieved from a study of blood T cells in healthy people across ages. Study-wide findings and caveats: In long-lived donors, naive CD4+ cell counts and diversity exceeded those of aged donors.

Concerning this clonotype itself: Antigen unknown.

PCR was performed a second time for about 7 to 11 cycles using a sample-barcoded 5' primer and a J-beta primer mix. MiXCR, run by TCRdb on the 5' RACE reads, gives a single entry per CDR3 protein. Among approximately 1.5 million distinct CDR3 sequences listed, roughly two fifths were seen once. The ends lost 5 bases at V and 11 bases at J; junction bases unmatched: 18. In germline, CDR1 is SEHNR, CDR2 FQNEAQ (reference sequence). The CDR3 sequence is 17 residues long. The sequenced material came from blood. The rearrangement joins TRBV7-9 to TRBJ2-5; 12 bases are shared with TRBD1. The receptor was derived from a woman under 30 in good health. The CDR3 reads CASSPPGQGALYYKQYF. The DNA for the CDR3 is TGTGCCAGCAGCCCCCCGGGACAGGGGGCGCTTTACTACAAGCAGTACTTC.